This is a list of T cell receptor beta chains from one sample in a study of cytomegalovirus exposure and HLA in healthy donors. Measured with immunoSEQ multiplex PCR; TCRdb has only the in-frame clones, and not every one. The sample shows about 140,000 clones, 72% of them seen only once. The sample consisted of PBMCs. The receptors here all came from a man aged 35-49 years in good health and CMV-seronegative. Each CDR3 is given without its conserved first and last residue. Fields, in order: V gene, clone size, J gene, D gene, CDR3 protein. The D gene is left open where the match is weak. Expanded clones get a size class; other rows say once, few or many, or leave the size out.

v_call: TRBV6-5; clone_size: -; j_call: TRBJ2-7; d_call: -; cdr3_aa: ASSYVDREVYEQY
v_call: TRBV7-2; clone_size: -; j_call: TRBJ2-1; d_call: -; cdr3_aa: ASSLLWELGNEQF
v_call: TRBV5-1; clone_size: -; j_call: TRBJ1-1; d_call: -; cdr3_aa: ASSQGPVTEAF
v_call: TRBV28; clone_size: -; j_call: TRBJ2-1; d_call: TRBD1; cdr3_aa: ASSSRDRVDEQF
v_call: TRBV6-6; clone_size: -; j_call: TRBJ1-1; d_call: -; cdr3_aa: ASSRSPDSTEAF
v_call: TRBV5-1; clone_size: -; j_call: TRBJ1-2; d_call: TRBD1; cdr3_aa: ASSPNSGTARGGYT
v_call: TRBV7-9; clone_size: -; j_call: TRBJ2-1; d_call: TRBD1; cdr3_aa: ASSFTGQGRINEQF
v_call: TRBV6-5; clone_size: -; j_call: TRBJ2-1; d_call: TRBD2; cdr3_aa: ASSYERGGRNEQF
v_call: TRBV6-5; clone_size: -; j_call: TRBJ2-5; d_call: -; cdr3_aa: ASSYSFVRQETQY
v_call: TRBV19; clone_size: -; j_call: TRBJ2-1; d_call: TRBD1; cdr3_aa: ASSRNRGDEQF
v_call: TRBV4-3; clone_size: -; j_call: TRBJ2-3; d_call: TRBD2; cdr3_aa: ASSQLADYTDTQY
v_call: TRBV7-2; clone_size: -; j_call: TRBJ2-1; d_call: TRBD2; cdr3_aa: ASSQSGTSRNEQF
v_call: TRBV5-1; clone_size: -; j_call: TRBJ2-5; d_call: TRBD1; cdr3_aa: ASSPLQGSQETQY
v_call: TRBV6-6; clone_size: -; j_call: TRBJ2-5; d_call: TRBD1; cdr3_aa: ASSYSSTGGRETQY
v_call: TRBV19; clone_size: -; j_call: TRBJ1-1; d_call: -; cdr3_aa: ASSINLNTEAF
v_call: TRBV9; clone_size: -; j_call: TRBJ2-7; d_call: -; cdr3_aa: ASSVDWGREQY
v_call: TRBV2; clone_size: -; j_call: TRBJ2-7; d_call: -; cdr3_aa: ASSRTVTSYEQY
v_call: TRBV19; clone_size: -; j_call: TRBJ2-7; d_call: TRBD1; cdr3_aa: ASRDRGQRDEQY
v_call: TRBV28; clone_size: -; j_call: TRBJ1-6; d_call: -; cdr3_aa: ASSLGLGNSPLH
v_call: TRBV6-5; clone_size: -; j_call: TRBJ1-3; d_call: -; cdr3_aa: ASSYSLSSGNTIY
v_call: TRBV5-8; clone_size: -; j_call: TRBJ2-7; d_call: -; cdr3_aa: ASSTRGQY
v_call: TRBV6-1; clone_size: few; j_call: TRBJ2-5; d_call: -; cdr3_aa: ASSEASGVQTQY
v_call: TRBV6-6; clone_size: -; j_call: TRBJ1-3; d_call: TRBD1; cdr3_aa: ASSPGQGMRNTIY
v_call: TRBV6-5; clone_size: -; j_call: TRBJ2-7; d_call: TRBD1; cdr3_aa: ASSSGQGAWYEQY
v_call: TRBV4-1; clone_size: -; j_call: TRBJ2-5; d_call: -; cdr3_aa: ASSQVRGLQETQY
v_call: TRBV10-1; clone_size: -; j_call: TRBJ2-5; d_call: TRBD1; cdr3_aa: ASSVGTGSQETQY
v_call: TRBV5-1; clone_size: -; j_call: TRBJ1-1; d_call: -; cdr3_aa: ASSLGQENTEAF
v_call: TRBV2; clone_size: -; j_call: TRBJ1-2; d_call: -; cdr3_aa: ASVIATNYGYT
v_call: TRBV4-1; clone_size: once; j_call: TRBJ2-7; d_call: TRBD2; cdr3_aa: ASSQPGTTAYEQY
v_call: TRBV10-3; clone_size: -; j_call: TRBJ2-7; d_call: -; cdr3_aa: AISDLGQGEGGSPYEQY
v_call: TRBV5-6; clone_size: -; j_call: TRBJ1-1; d_call: -; cdr3_aa: ASSLLSGGAF
v_call: TRBV28; clone_size: -; j_call: TRBJ2-2; d_call: -; cdr3_aa: ASSDRRELF